This T cell receptor beta chain was documented in a study of blood T cell repertoires in COVID-19. On the study more broadly: Specimens from acute and convalescent COVID-19 originated in the United States, Italy and Spain. From T cells, B-cell-depleted T cells, or PBMCs came the material, which was cDNA or gDNA.

Germline V lookup: CDR1 SGDLS, CDR2 YYNGEE. V was trimmed by 3 bases and J by 4 bases, leaving 11 bases between them. The CDR3 runs 14 residues. This clone was counted a few times. Per the authors' pipeline: It was from reference gene primer amplification that nucleated cell counts were estimated. Profiling relied on immunoSEQ multiplex PCR, and the TCRdb table lists in-frame clones only, not all of them. That table supplies the V and J calls and clone size; D and trimming were determined from the DNA. Altogether roughly 140,000 clones are present, 75% to 85% being singletons, with the ten largest covering around 4.4%.

The sample was peripheral blood. This TCR was recovered from a man aged 60-69 years with acute or convalescent COVID-19. The chain joins TRBV9 to TRBJ1-5, with D possibly being TRBD1 (6 bases). CDR3: CASSAGQTNQPQHF. DNA for the CDR3: TGTGCCAGCAGCGCCGGACAGACTAATCAGCCCCAGCATTTT.